This T cell receptor beta chain is drawn from a study of T-cell reconstitution after alpha-beta-depleted transplantation in children (TCRdb year 2016). Regarding the study in general: Using TCR repertoire profiling, the study quantitatively followed how T-cell immune reconstitution unfolded in children after TCRalphabeta/CD19-depleted allogeneic hematopoietic cell transplantation.

This clonotype showed up many times. Its specific antigen is unknown. No base-level quality is on record; no much larger clone is a single base apart. V and J are truncated by 0 bases and 6 bases respectively, leaving an intervening sequence of 5 bases. The germline V gene gives CDR1 as LGHNA and CDR2 as YSLEER. The CDR3 has 12 amino acids, counting the end cysteine and phenylalanine. Just the 36-base CDR3 DNA is kept, in frame starting at base 1. The library was prepared using PCR. Instrument used: Illumina HiSeq 2500. TCR libraries were prepared with molecular barcoding, using unique molecular identifiers to normalize TCRbeta repertoire quantification. TCRdb reprocessed the public reads (quality trimming at Q25 with fastp, clone calling with MiXCR) and kept in-frame beta chains. When rows share a CDR3 protein, they turn into one entry using the most common DNA and genes. For this sample the table gives 400,000 to 500,000 distinct CDR3 sequences, of which around 9.9% were detected only once. The ten largest clones take up roughly 5% of the sample.

The chain employs TRBV4-3 and TRBJ2-5, with the D gene not confidently named. The TCR comes from a human donor who donated a stem cell graft to a child with acute myeloid leukemia. This specimen was PBMCs from the stem cell graft donor, taken from the stem cell graft. The CDR3 amino acid sequence is: CASSQDLKTQYF. The DNA sequence follows: TGCGCCAGCAGCCAAGATCTTAAGACCCAGTACTTC.